Sequencing of this T cell receptor (beta chain) was carried out in a study of shared clonotypes between healthy human individuals. Looked up from germline, CDR1 is SGDLS and CDR2 is YYNGEE. The V gene lost 3 bases and the J gene lost 2 bases, with 11 bases spanning the gap. This CDR3 is 15 amino acids long. The method was immunoSEQ multiplex PCR; TCRdb's version includes in-frame clones alone and lacks a portion of them. Among more than 1 million clones listed, about four fifths were seen once. The sequence came from a man younger than 35 in good health. Some clones in this sample may be carry-over from other donors' samples. Sequenced material: memory CD4+ T cells from PBMCs. Documented subset: CD45RA-negative fraction. The chain joins TRBV9 to TRBJ2-2; D uncertain. The CDR3 is CASSGRATNTGELFF. The CDR3 coding sequence is TGTGCCAGCAGCGGCCGGGCTACTAACACCGGGGAGCTGTTTTTT.